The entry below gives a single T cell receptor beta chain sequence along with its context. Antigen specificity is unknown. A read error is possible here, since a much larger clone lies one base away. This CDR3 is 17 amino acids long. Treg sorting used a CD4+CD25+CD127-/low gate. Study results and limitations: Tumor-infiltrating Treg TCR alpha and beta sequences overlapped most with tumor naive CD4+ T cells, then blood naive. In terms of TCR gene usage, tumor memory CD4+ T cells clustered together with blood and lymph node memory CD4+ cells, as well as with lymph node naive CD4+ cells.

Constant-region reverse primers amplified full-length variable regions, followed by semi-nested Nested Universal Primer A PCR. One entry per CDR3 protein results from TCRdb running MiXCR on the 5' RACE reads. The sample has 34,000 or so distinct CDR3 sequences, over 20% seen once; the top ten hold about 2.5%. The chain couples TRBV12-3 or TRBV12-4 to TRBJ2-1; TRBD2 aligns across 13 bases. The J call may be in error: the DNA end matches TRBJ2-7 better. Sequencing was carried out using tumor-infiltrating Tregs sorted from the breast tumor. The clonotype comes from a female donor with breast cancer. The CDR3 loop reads CASSRPVTSGRAHEQYF. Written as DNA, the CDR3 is TGTGCCAGCAGCCGCCCCGTCACTAGCGGGAGGGCCCACGAGCAGTACTTC.